The 3 T cell receptor beta chains reported below all come from one sample, sequenced in a study of human T cells and chemical hapten exposure. TCRdb fed the 5' RACE reads into MiXCR, producing one record per CDR3 protein. Of around 100,000 distinct CDR3 sequences in the sample, more than 15% are singletons; the top ten hold around 2.8%. The total RNA was obtained from whole blood that was not fractionated. These receptors were collected from a human donor in good health.

The CDR3 DNA reads TGTGCCAGCAGTTCCTCCGGGACGGCTGGAGGCTACACCTTC. Its translation: CASSSSGTAGGYTF. The chain employs TRBV28 and TRBJ1-2, with D maybe TRBD1 (5 bases). V lost 4 bases to trimming and J lost 8 bases, with 17 bases between them. The CDR3 has 14 amino acids. Per germline, CDR1 MDHEN and CDR2 SYDVKM.

The rearrangement links TRBV30 to TRBJ1-5; D unresolved. V lost 0 bases and J 0 bases, leaving 9 bases between the germline ends. CDR3 size: 15 residues. Germline CDR1 is GTSNPN and CDR2 is SVGIG (reference sequence). The CDR3 nucleotides are TGTGCCTGGAGTGTGGCAGACTATAGCAATCAGCCCCAGCATTTT. Translation: CAWSVADYSNQPQHF.

This clonotype was recorded a few times. This chain connects TRBV7-9 to TRBJ2-7; 9 nucleotides line up with TRBD1. Germline assignment: CDR1 SEHNR and CDR2 FQNEAQ (reference sequence). This CDR3 is 16 amino acids long. Trimming at V came to 4 bases and at J to 0 bases, leaving 7 bases not matched to a gene. In nucleotides, the CDR3 is TGTGCCAGCAGCTCAGGCCCGGGACAGGGCTCCTACGAGCAGTACTTC. Its translation is CASSSGPGQGSYEQYF.